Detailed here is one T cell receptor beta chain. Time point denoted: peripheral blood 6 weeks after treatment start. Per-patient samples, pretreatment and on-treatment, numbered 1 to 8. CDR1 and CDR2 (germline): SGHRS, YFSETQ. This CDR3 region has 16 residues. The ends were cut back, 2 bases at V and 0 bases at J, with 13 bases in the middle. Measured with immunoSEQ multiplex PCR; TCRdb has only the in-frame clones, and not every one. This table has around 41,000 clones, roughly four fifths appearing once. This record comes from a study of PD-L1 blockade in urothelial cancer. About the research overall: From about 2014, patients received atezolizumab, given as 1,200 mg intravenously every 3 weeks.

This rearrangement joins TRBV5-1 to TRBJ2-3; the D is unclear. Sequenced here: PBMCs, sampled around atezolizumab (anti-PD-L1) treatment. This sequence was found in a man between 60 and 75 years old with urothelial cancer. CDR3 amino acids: CASSLPQEPSTDTQYF. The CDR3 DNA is TGCGCCAGCAGCTTACCGCAGGAACCTAGCACAGATACGCAGTATTTT. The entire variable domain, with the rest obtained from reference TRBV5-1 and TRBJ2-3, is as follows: KAGVTQTPRYLIKTRGQQVTLSCSPISGHRSVSWYQQTPGQGLQFLFEYFSETQRNKGNFPGRFSGRQFSNSRSEMNVSTLELGDSALYLCASSLPQEPSTDTQYFGPGTRLTVL.